This TCR beta chain was profiled in a study of T cell responses to AZD1222 COVID-19 vaccine (dated by TCRdb to about 2021). For the wider study: AZD1222 recipients with second doses at about 4 weeks or about 12 weeks were pooled, because spike-specific TCR depth and breadth did not differ between schedules. A total of 230 to 250 trial participants underwent TCR sequencing, of whom approximately 200 had received two doses of AZD1222 and 26 had received two doses of the MenACWY control vaccine. Trial participants were enrolled by age into subgroups of 18-55, 56-69 and 70-plus years, and about 150, 27 and 61 TCR-sequenced participants, respectively, were included in these subgroups.

From a lookup of the germline V gene, CDR1 and CDR2 are SGDLS and YYNGEE. V trim: 0 bases; J trim: 4 bases; unmatched bases: 4. Its CDR3 holds 14 amino acids, cysteine through phenylalanine. Of the read, only the CDR3 DNA is kept; its 42 bases are in frame from base 1. In regard to this clone: It lacks a known antigen. No clone much larger than this one lies a single base away; base qualities are absent.

In light of the paper, this sample's time point label describes: baseline before first vaccination. Vaccinee samples were obtained from the UK trials COV001 and COV002, which included a single-blind randomized controlled phase 2/3 trial of AZD1222 (ChAdOx1 nCoV-19) in healthy adults. Trial participant PBMC samples were collected at day 0 and day 28 after the second dose for TCRbeta chain sequencing. The CDR3 regions of human TCRbeta chains were analyzed by immunosequencing. The paper's data handling went like this. Repertoire TCRs were checked for matches against a reference library of SARS-CoV-2-specific TCRs that had been generated using the MIRA antigen-specificity platform. Breadth was defined as the fraction of unique TCRs that were SARS-CoV-2-associated. Depth was defined as the fraction of total T cells that were SARS-CoV-2-associated. Using the MIRA data, each spike-specific TCR was assigned both to the spike region to which the TCR was reactive and to a CD4 or CD8 class. Log10-transformed breadth and depth values were compared by one-way ANOVA with Sidak's multiple comparisons tests. Held by TCRdb, this immuneACCESS table contains in-frame sequences only and omits some clones. Under half of the omission traces to an unresolved V gene where checked; the cause of the rest is unknown. V, J and clone size are taken as reported in that table, and D and trimming were inferred from the DNA itself. In this sample the table shows 130,000 or so clones, about 93% of which occur a single time. Clones ranked in the top ten supply around 0.91% of the sample.

Results the study describes overall, beyond this receptor: The vaccine-associated CD4 TCRs covered the entire spike protein, and the dominant responses fell in regions 160-218 and 743-854. Conclusions about previously exposed vaccinees are limited, since just six AZD1222 recipients were seropositive for SARS-CoV-2 at baseline. Participants were mostly white British and included more females than males, and it was suggested by the authors that clonal diversity may have been underestimated. Because no day 14 peak-response samples were available, the repertoires could be characterized only after the peak T cell response. Nearly half of unique spike-specific TCRs reportedly recognized epitopes outside regions mutated in the B.1.351 and B.1.1.7 variants. Spike-specific TCR breadth and depth rose significantly after two AZD1222 doses compared with day 0 and with MenACWY recipients. The 56-69-year group was small, and its depth increase did not reach significance, likely because of low power.

Sequenced material: peripheral blood, taken on day 0 of AZD1222 vaccination. The clonotype comes from an adult in good health. Here the chain combines TRBV9 and TRBJ2-7, with 7 middle bases fitting TRBD1. The sequenced DNA: TGTGCCAGCAGCGTAGGGGGACAGCCTTACGAGCAGTACTTC. The translation is CASSVGGQPYEQYF.